The 14 T cell receptor beta chains below were found in one sample sequenced in a study of neurological immune-mediated disorders. TCRdb passed the 5' RACE reads through MiXCR, listing each CDR3 protein once. The table has about 66,000 distinct CDR3 sequences, less than 5.5% seen once. Sequenced: PBMCs. The origin of the receptors is a man between 25 and 39 years old with multiple sclerosis.

Relative to its sample, this clonotype is medium-sized. The rearrangement joins TRBV5-1 to TRBJ1-6, with D unresolved. Trimming pared 1 base from V and 6 bases from J, leaving 5 bases between. CDR3 size: 13 residues. In germline, CDR1 is SGHRS, CDR2 YFSETQ. The CDR3 protein is CASSLSSNSPLHF. CDR3 nucleotides: TGCGCCAGCAGCTTGAGTAGTAATTCACCCCTCCACTTT.

This clonotype occurred many times. The chain has TRBV10-1 and TRBJ1-2; D not resolved. The CDR3 sequence is 12 residues long. V shed 2 bases and J shed 3 bases, with 4 bases lying between them. Germline V gives CDR1 WNHNN, CDR2 SYGVQD (reference sequence). CDR3 residues: CASSEGDYGYTF. The CDR3 DNA reads as TGCGCCAGCAGTGAGGGTGACTATGGCTACACCTTC.

This clonotype has a count of ten or more. The chain is built from TRBV6-6 and TRBJ2-2; D unresolved. Trimming took 0 bases from V and 0 from J, leaving 5 bases between them. Germline values: CDR1 MNHNY, CDR2 SVGAGI (reference sequence). This CDR3 contains 15 residues. Here the CDR3 DNA reads TGTGCCAGCAGTTACTCGAGAACGAACACCGGGGAGCTGTTTTTT. The encoded protein is CASSYSRTNTGELFF.

CDR3 sequence: CASSQDRGLLEEQYF. DNA for the CDR3: TGCGCCAGCAGCCAAGATCGAGGGCTTCTCGAAGAGCAGTACTTC. V gene TRBV4-1 combines with J gene TRBJ2-7, with D possibly TRBD2 on 5 matching bases. Germline-derived CDR1 and CDR2 are MGHRA and YSYEKL. The CDR3 contains 15 residues. Deletions cut 0 bases from V and 7 bases from J, with 16 bases between.

The chain combines TRBV5-5 with TRBJ1-4; no reliable D call. This CDR3 contains 15 residues. V lost 4 bases, J lost 5 bases, and 15 bases lay in between. Germline V gives CDR1 SGHKS, CDR2 YYEKEE (reference sequence). CDR3 loop: CASSRGSMTNEKLFF. The CDR3 DNA follows: TGTGCCAGCAGCCGAGGGAGTATGACGAATGAAAAACTGTTTTTT.

The chain uses TRBV19 and TRBJ1-1; a weak D match, TRBD1 (5 bases). The CDR3 spans 15 residues. The germline V and J ends were trimmed by 6 bases and 0 bases, with 14 bases remaining between them. Germline V lookup: CDR1 LNHDA, CDR2 SQIVND (reference sequence). The chain's CDR3 is CASRALRGMNTEAFF. The CDR3 DNA reads as TGTGCCAGTAGAGCATTGAGGGGAATGAACACTGAAGCTTTCTTT.

This clonotype was seen repeatedly, ten times or more. This chain joins TRBV29-1 and TRBJ2-7, with D perhaps TRBD1 (6 bases). There are 14 residues in the CDR3. V lost 5 bases and J lost 4, with 18 bases in between. The V gene's germline CDR1 is SQVTM and CDR2 ANQGSEA. CDR3 sequence (DNA): TGCAGCGTTTCTGGCAGGGGACACAGGTACGAGCAGTACTTC. Its protein product is CSVSGRGHRYEQYF.

Ten or more counts support this clonotype. The chain joins TRBV20-1 to TRBJ2-3, with 9 bases aligning to TRBD2. In germline, CDR1 is DFQATT, CDR2 SNEGSKA (reference sequence). With 6 bases clipped from V and 1 base from J, the junction kept 11 bases outside the gene matches. This CDR3 contains 16 residues. The CDR3 protein is CSAPMMVAGGTDTQYF. The DNA of the CDR3 is TGCAGTGCCCCGATGATGGTAGCGGGGGGCACAGATACGCAGTATTTT.

This clonotype was seen many times. V usage is TRBV27 and J usage is TRBJ2-1; possibly TRBD2 for D (5 bases). Germline values: CDR1 MNHEY, CDR2 SMNVEV (reference sequence). The V gene lost 8 bases and the J gene lost 2 bases, with 13 bases spanning the gap. The CDR3 consists of 14 residues. As DNA, the CDR3 is TGTGCCAGCTGCGGGTTTCAACCCTACAATGAGCAGTTCTTC. Translation: CASCGFQPYNEQFF.

This clonotype occurred many times. This rearrangement joins TRBV12-3 or TRBV12-4 to TRBJ1-1; D remains unclear. The CDR3 runs to 18 residues. V lost 5 bases, J lost 4 bases, and 26 bases lay in between. CDR3 bases: TGTGCCAGCAGTCTCCAACCGGGCCGCGGCGGCGGAGGCACTGAAGCTTTCTTT. Protein: CASSLQPGRGGGGTEAFF.

This clonotype showed up many times. The chain recombines TRBV4-2 with TRBJ1-2; maybe TRBD1 (5 bases). Trimming shortened V by 4 bases and J by 3 bases, and 12 bases separated the two germline ends. Germline V CDR1 and CDR2: LGHNA, YNFKEQ. This CDR3 comprises 14 residues. The CDR3 region is CASSPIGEDYGYTF. The CDR3, as DNA: TGTGCCAGCAGCCCCATAGGGGAGGACTATGGCTACACCTTC.

To note about this clonotype: The germline gene is not matched at one end of the junction; a read error may be the cause. V usage is TRBV20-1 and J usage is TRBJ1-5; 10 nucleotides align to TRBD1. The germline V gene encodes CDR1 DFQATT and CDR2 SNEGSKA (reference sequence). This CDR3 comprises 14 residues. CDR3 DNA: TGCAGTGCTAGAGAGGACAGGGGGTATCAGCCCCAGAATTTT. It is translated as CSAREDRGYQPQNF.

The sample holds many counts of this clonotype. V usage is TRBV6-6 and J usage is TRBJ2-3, with 7 bases aligning to TRBD1. The V and J ends lost 4 bases and 4 bases, in that order; junction bases with no gene match: 5. The CDR3 consists of 14 residues. Looked up from germline, CDR1 is MNHNY and CDR2 is SVGAGI (reference sequence). The CDR3 nucleotides are TGTGCCAGCAGTTGGAGACAGGGCGCAGATACGCAGTATTTT. Protein: CASSWRQGADTQYF.

This clonotype was detected a few times. The rearrangement joins TRBV5-1 to TRBJ2-1; weak D call: TRBD1 (6 bases). CDR1 is SGHRS, CDR2 YFSETQ, per germline. With 5 bases removed from V and 5 bases from J, the gap between germline ends came to 17 bases. CDR3 size: 15 residues. CDR3 bases: TGCGCCAGCAGTTCCGGGACATCCCTTAACAATGAGCAGTTCTTC. The encoded protein is CASSSGTSLNNEQFF.